Below are 24 T cell receptor beta chains sequenced from a single sample in a study of low-dose radiotherapy and immunotherapy resistance in tumors. The time point denotes: after trial treatment. Specified treatment: LDRT plus nivolumab, ipilimumab, low-dose cyclophosphamide and aspirin (RACIN trial). Alpha- and beta-chain coverage of first-strand cDNA came from TRAV- and TRBV-specific primers. With a V-primer adapter and a constant-region primer, TCRs were amplified for about 20 PCR cycles. TCRdb ran MiXCR on the reads and lists one entry per CDR3 protein. The sample has approximately 46,000 distinct CDR3 sequences, less than 30% seen once; the top ten hold 9.5% to 13%. The source material was PBMCs, sampled after low-dose radiotherapy plus immunotherapy. The receptor set was obtained from a male donor with prostate cancer.

At least ten counts were recorded for this clonotype. The CDR3 nucleotides are TGTGCCACCGGTGTTTACAATGAGCAGTTCTTC. Its translation is CATGVYNEQFF. This chain links TRBV24-1 with TRBJ2-1; D call uncertain. CDR1 and CDR2 (germline): KGHDR, SFDVKD. The CDR3 length is 11 residues. V was pared by 9 bases and J by 4 bases, with 6 bases between.

The sample holds many counts of this clonotype. The chain uses TRBV3-1 and TRBJ2-7; no clear D gene. With 3 bases removed from V and 7 bases from J, the gap between germline ends came to 13 bases. Germline lookup yields CDR1 LGHDT and CDR2 YNNKEL (reference sequence). This CDR3 spans 13 amino acids. The CDR3, as DNA: TGTGCCAGCAGCCAGACCCACACCGGGGAGCAGTACTTC. It yields the protein CASSQTHTGEQYF.

Ten or more counts support this clonotype. The chain is built from TRBV7-9 and TRBJ2-7; 7 bases map to TRBD1. CDR1 is SEHNR and CDR2 is FQNEAQ in the germline V gene (reference sequence). V was pared by 1 base and J by 6 bases, with 6 bases of the junction left unmatched. The CDR3 runs 14 residues. The CDR3 DNA follows: TGTGCCAGCAGCTTAGGTCAGGGGGAAGGCGAGCAGTACTTC. Residues: CASSLGQGEGEQYF. Supplemented by reference TRBV7-9 and TRBJ2-7, the full variable domain reads DTGVSQNPRHKITKRGQNVTFRCDPISEHNRLYWYRQTLGQGPEFLTYFQNEAQLEKSRLLSDRFSAERPKGSFSTLEIQRTEQGDSAMYLCASSLGQGEGEQYFGPGTRLTVT.

This clonotype was detected ten times or more. The rearrangement links TRBV18 to TRBJ1-1, with D hard to call. The CDR3 is made up of 14 amino acids. The V gene's germline CDR1 is KGHSH and CDR2 LQKENI. Between the trimmed V and J ends, which lost 6 bases and 0 bases, there was a span of 11 bases. CDR3 in DNA: TGTGCCAGCTCCACCAGATCGGTGAACACTGAAGCTTTCTTT. Translating gives CASSTRSVNTEAFF.

The J gene is TRBJ2-3, the V gene TRBV9; 7 bases agree with TRBD2. CDR3 size: 16 residues. Trimming removed 0 bases from V and 5 bases from J; junction bases left unmatched: 9. Germline lookup yields CDR1 SGDLS and CDR2 YYNGEE. The CDR3 region is CASSVAGRMRGDTQYF. DNA for the CDR3: TGTGCCAGCAGCGTAGCCGGGAGGATGAGGGGAGATACGCAGTATTTT.

This clonotype was observed many times. V gene TRBV4-2 combines with J gene TRBJ2-7; 7 positions agree with TRBD1. This CDR3 is built from 15 residues. Germline CDR1 and CDR2: LGHNA and YNFKEQ. V lost 0 bases, J lost 1 base, and 3 bases stayed unmatched. In DNA, the CDR3 is TGTGCCAGCAGCCAAGAGGCAGGGGGTTCCTACGAGCAGTACTTC. It specifies CASSQEAGGSYEQYF.

Turning to this clonotype: The limits of the CDR3 on the DNA are not certain, so only TCRdb's listed CDR3 is given. The V gene is TRBV19, the J gene TRBJ1-3. CDR1 and CDR2 from the germline V gene are LNHDA and SQIVND (reference sequence). 15 amino acids form the CDR3, both terminal residues included. The chain's CDR3 is CASRHLWGSGNTIDF.

As to this clonotype: Only one base separates this from a far larger clonotype, so it likely reflects a read error. This chain uses TRBV5-5 with TRBJ2-1, with D tentatively TRBD2 (6 bases). The CDR3 is 16 amino acids. Germline V gene data show CDR1 as SGHKS and CDR2 as YYEKEE (reference sequence). CDR3 DNA sequence: TGTGCCAGCAGCCCCAAAGTGGGACTGGCATACAATGTGCAGTTCTTC. Translated, it gives CASSPKVGLAYNVQFF.

This clonotype came up many times. The chain recombines TRBV9 with TRBJ1-2; TRBD1 agrees at 7 bases. The germline V gene encodes CDR1 SGDLS and CDR2 YYNGEE. This CDR3 has 17 amino acids. J gave up 6 bases and V 3 bases, and 17 bases lay outside the gene matches. CDR3 amino acids: CASSARGGDRANNGYTF. Here the CDR3 DNA reads TGTGCCAGCAGCGCTAGAGGGGGCGACAGGGCGAACAATGGCTACACCTTC.

In its sample, this clonotype was seen many times. The rearrangement joins TRBV10-2 to TRBJ1-6, with a weak D call TRBD1 (6 bases). The CDR3 has 14 amino acids. Germline CDR1 and CDR2: WSHSY and SAAADI. V was cut by 6 bases and J by 8 bases, with 14 bases left in between. The CDR3 bases are TGCGCCAGCAGCCGGGACACAGGCTATTCACCCCTCCACTTT. This encodes CASSRDTGYSPLHF.

This clonotype was picked up many times. The chain recombines TRBV30 with TRBJ1-3; TRBD1 matches 7 bases. V lost 1 base and J lost 0; bases outside the gene matches: 3. CDR1 and CDR2 (germline): GTSNPN, SVGIG (reference sequence). This CDR3 comprises 15 residues. CDR3 protein: CAWSEGGGSGNTIYF. The CDR3 region has the DNA TGTGCCTGGAGTGAAGGGGGCGGCTCTGGAAACACCATATATTTT. The variable domain in full, completed from reference TRBV30 and TRBJ1-3, reads SQTIHQWPATLVQPVGSPLSLECTVEGTSNPNLYWYRQAAGRGLQLLFYSVGIGQISSEVPQNLSASRPQDRQFILSSKKLLLSDSGFYLCAWSEGGGSGNTIYFGEGSWLTVV.

This clonotype is medium-sized. The genes are TRBV28 and TRBJ2-3; a weak D match, TRBD2 (5 bases). Trimming cost V 9 bases and J 4 bases, with 17 bases left between them. This CDR3 has 14 amino acids. Germline V lookup: CDR1 MDHEN, CDR2 SYDVKM. The CDR3 DNA sequence: TGTGCCAGTTCATACAGCGTGAGGGCAGATACGCAGTATTTT. As protein: CASSYSVRADTQYF.

By frequency in the sample, this clonotype is medium-sized. The chain carries TRBV6-6 and TRBJ1-5; D may be TRBD1 (5 bases). The V and J ends lost 5 bases and 7 bases respectively, with 21 bases between them. Germline CDR1 reads MNHNY; CDR2 reads SVGAGI (reference sequence). The CDR3 runs to 16 residues. In DNA, the CDR3 is TGTGCCAGCAGTGACTGGGACGGAGGAATTCGACAGCCCCAGCATTTT. Translation: CASSDWDGGIRQPQHF.

This clonotype appeared many times. This chain's CDR3 is CASSPIRSGANVLTF. The DNA for the CDR3 is TGTGCCAGCAGCCCCATTCGCTCTGGGGCCAACGTCCTGACTTTC. V gene TRBV2 combines with J gene TRBJ2-6; unclear D gene. The V end was cut by 6 bases, the J end by 0 bases, with 9 bases between. CDR1 is SNHLY, CDR2 FYNNEI, per germline. The CDR3 is made up of 15 amino acids.

V is TRBV19 and J is TRBJ1-2; D possibly corresponds to TRBD1 (6 bases). V shed 5 bases and J shed 4 bases, with 14 bases lying between them. Germline lookup yields CDR1 LNHDA and CDR2 SQIVND (reference sequence). The CDR3 spans 14 residues. Written as DNA, the CDR3 is TGTGCCAGTAGTCCCCAGACGACAGGCTATGGCTACACCTTC. Its protein is CASSPQTTGYGYTF.

This clonotype occurred a few times. An end of the junction differs from the germline gene, which may be a read error. The chain combines TRBV28 with TRBJ2-1, with D possibly called TRBD1 or TRBD2 (6 bases each). The germline V gene encodes CDR1 MDHEN and CDR2 SYDVKM. This CDR3 contains 12 residues. The CDR3 loop is CASSIFAEGVHF. CDR3 bases: TGTGCCAGCAGCATTTTCGCGGAGGGGGTGCACTTC.

The chain joins TRBV7-9 to TRBJ1-3; tentatively, D is TRBD1 (5 bases). Between the trimmed V and J ends, which lost 4 bases and 4 bases, there was a span of 8 bases. The CDR3 spans 13 residues. Per germline, CDR1 SEHNR and CDR2 FQNEAQ (reference sequence). The CDR3 protein is CASSSAGGNTIYF. The CDR3 DNA is TGTGCCAGCAGCTCGGCAGGGGGAAACACCATATATTTT.

This clonotype has only a few counts. This chain links TRBV12-5 with TRBJ2-7, with 7 bases fitting TRBD2. Germline V CDR1 and CDR2: LGHNT, FRNRAP. J lost 6 bases, V lost 0 bases, and 11 bases had no gene match. The length of the CDR3 is 16 residues. CDR3 protein: CASGLVLGGGPSEQYF. In nucleotides, the CDR3 is TGTGCTAGTGGTTTGGTATTGGGCGGGGGTCCCTCCGAGCAGTACTTC.

The genes are TRBV28 and TRBJ1-4, with TRBD1 as a possible D gene (5 bases). The CDR3 covers 14 residues. V lost 4 bases and J lost 4, with 10 bases in between. Looked up from germline, CDR1 is MDHEN and CDR2 is SYDVKM. CDR3 sequence: CASSSTAVNEKLFF. The CDR3 DNA sequence: TGTGCCAGCAGTTCGACAGCTGTTAATGAAAAACTGTTTTTT. The variable domain in full, completed from reference TRBV28 and TRBJ1-4, reads DVKVTQSSRYLVKRTGEKVFLECVQDMDHENMFWYRQDPGLGLRLIYFSYDVKMKEKGDIPEGYSVSREKKERFSLILESASTNQTSMYLCASSSTAVNEKLFFGSGTQLSVL.

This clonotype was detected many times. The rearrangement links TRBV18 to TRBJ2-1; D might be TRBD2 (6 bases). The germline V gene has CDR1 KGHSH and CDR2 LQKENI. Trimming shortened V by 6 bases and J by 7 bases, and 25 bases separated the two germline ends. The CDR3 is made up of 17 amino acids. This CDR3 reads CASSTLRIQGTLNEQFF. The CDR3 DNA reads TGTGCCAGCTCTACCCTAAGAATCCAAGGGACTCTTAATGAGCAGTTCTTC.

This clonotype showed up many times. The chain couples TRBV4-1 to TRBJ2-7, with D possibly matching TRBD2 (5 bases). Trimming pared 2 bases from V and 3 bases from J, leaving 8 bases between. CDR1 MGHRA and CDR2 YSYEKL come from the germline V gene. This CDR3 spans 13 amino acids. The CDR3 sequence: CASSQSGSYEQYF. The CDR3 coding sequence is TGCGCCAGCAGCCAAAGTGGGAGCTACGAGCAGTACTTC.

This clonotype showed up many times. The CDR3 nucleotides are TGTGCCAGCAGCCCACTCGGGGGTGAGACCCAGTACTTC. It translates to CASSPLGGETQYF. The chain combines TRBV4-2 with TRBJ2-5; tentative D call: TRBD2 (6 bases). V was clipped by 4 bases and J by 5 bases, with 11 bases between them. Per the germline V gene, CDR1 is LGHNA and CDR2 is YNFKEQ. The CDR3 totals 13 residues.

At least ten counts were recorded for this clonotype. The rearrangement joins TRBV5-1 to TRBJ2-3; TRBD2 agrees at 11 bases. Germline values: CDR1 SGHRS, CDR2 YFSETQ. V shed 9 bases and J 5 bases; nucleotides not matched to a gene: 8. The CDR3 runs to 14 residues. CDR3 DNA sequence: TGCGCCACATCTAGCGGGAGGACGAAAGATACGCAGTATTTT. The encoded protein is CATSSGRTKDTQYF.

There are many counts of this clonotype. The chain uses TRBV6-1 and TRBJ2-2; either TRBD1 or TRBD2 may fit D (6 bases each). The CDR3 is 15 amino acids. CDR1 is MNHNS and CDR2 is SASEGT in the germline V gene. The V end lost 7 bases, the J end lost 2 bases, and 14 bases lay between the germline ends. CDR3 sequence (DNA): TGTGCCAGCACCAAGGGGGGCACCAACACCGGGGAGCTGTTTTTT. Its translation: CASTKGGTNTGELFF.